This T cell receptor (beta chain) was obtained from a study of regulatory T cells in long-lasting Graves disease (dated by TCRdb to about 2021). Some background on the complete study: Persistent Graves' disease meant more than 5 years of antithyroid drug treatment with TSH receptor autoantibodies that stayed positive. Patients with persistent Graves' disease were compared with patients with newly diagnosed Graves' disease using TCR sequencing and RNA sequencing of peripheral blood. Persistent Graves' disease patients in the clinical cohort had taken antithyroid drugs for about 10.3 years on average. TCR sequencing covered 13 persistent and 20 newly diagnosed Graves' disease patients, around 35 samples in total. The study took place in China and was registered as a clinical trial.

Taken with the paper, the label for time point translates to: persistent/refractory GD, antithyroid drugs over 5 years with positive TRAb. For both TCR sequencing and RNA sequencing, RNA was extracted from PBMCs in TRIzol. Graves' disease was diagnosed according to American Thyroid Association guidelines. Recruitment of patients was carried out at an endocrinology department in Xi'an, China. From each patient, about 8.9 milliliters of peripheral blood was collected into an EDTA anticoagulant tube. Ficoll Paque Plus density gradient separation was used to isolate PBMCs, and no further T cell sorting was performed. An Agilent 2100 Bioanalyzer and agarose gel were used to check RNA quality, and a NanoDrop 2000 was used to measure RNA concentration. Ten or more counts support this clonotype. The antigen it recognizes is unknown. No much larger clonotype is one base removed from it; base qualities were not supplied.

Receptor amplification or capture employed multiplex PCR. TCRdb lists the instrument as Illumina HiSeq 4000. To build TCR beta libraries, CDR3 regions were amplified by Arm-PCR using iRepertoire HTBI primers. Before sequencing, the PCR products underwent gel purification. Processing in the source paper ran as follows. Across samples, roughly 60 TRBV and 13 to 15 TRBJ segments were identified and used for gene usage analysis of CDR3 amino acid clonotypes. COPE and FqMerger were used to merge filtered high-quality paired reads into contigs. Contigs were aligned with BLAST to IMGT TRBV, TRBD and TRBJ reference genes, and CDR3 was defined per IMGT. Any clonotype with a frequency above 0.1% was classified as a highly expanded clone. Shannon entropy was used to measure repertoire diversity, and the Gini coefficient was used to measure V-J evenness. A clonotype found in more than one individual was treated as public. TCRdb reprocessed the public reads (quality trimming at Q25 with fastp, clone calling with MiXCR) and kept in-frame beta chains. CDR3 protein sequences are deduplicated, and each keeps its most common genes and DNA. The V and J calls come from TCRdb's annotation, not from the publication. The sample yields about 460,000 distinct CDR3 sequences; around a fifth were counted once. The ten largest clones take up less than 15% of the sample.

Including the terminal cysteine and phenylalanine, the CDR3 comprises 12 residues. CDR3 DNA only is kept here, 36 bases in frame from base 1. At the junction V is shortened by 5 bases and J by 0 bases, with 7 bases in between. CDR1 and CDR2 are read off the germline V gene as SQVTM and ANQGSEA. Points the paper makes about the study in general: More public clonotypes were shared among persistent patients (fewer than 3,000) than among newly diagnosed patients (more than 900). Sequencing and analysis were limited to the TCR beta chain. Compared with newly diagnosed patients, persistent Graves' disease patients had lower TCR Shannon entropy and fewer highly expanded clones, which suggests clonal expansion. The authors acknowledged the small sample size as a limitation that may reduce accuracy. The study examined only peripheral blood because the primary lesion, thyroid tissue, could not be accessed. Preferential use of TRBV28, TRBJ1-2 and TRBJ2-5 was observed in persistent disease, whereas TRBV20-1 and TRBJ2-1 were favored in newly diagnosed disease.

The clonotype comes from a female donor with Graves disease. This specimen was peripheral blood mononuclear cells (PBMCs), taken when the disease was refractory, from a patient treated with antithyroid drugs. Recombination linked TRBV29-1 to TRBJ1-1; the D gene identity is not certain. The bases are TGCAGCGTTAGGGCAGTGAACACTGAAGCTTTCTTT. Translated, it gives CSVRAVNTEAFF.